The 27 T cell receptor beta chains in this list originate from one sample, sequenced in a study of graft-versus-host responses after intestinal transplantation. The protocol was immunoSEQ multiplex PCR, while the TCRdb copy is restricted to in-frame clones and leaves out a portion. The sample holds several thousand clones; roughly 25% are singletons and the top ten take more than 4%. The sample consisted of alloreactive CD4+ T cells from a mixed lymphocyte reaction culture, taken before transplantation. Subset indicated: CFSE-low proliferating T cells sorted from approximately 6-day pre-transplant mixed lymphocyte reaction (GvH or HvG direction). The source of these receptors is a human patient who was an organ donor for intestinal transplantation.

This rearrangement joins TRBV6-1 to TRBJ2-7, with 7 nucleotides matching TRBD2. This CDR3 comprises 14 residues. V trimming: 7 bases; J trimming: 5 bases; junction bases outside the gene matches: 11. CDR1 is MNHNS and CDR2 is SASEGT in the germline V gene. The CDR3 is CASTTPGGRNEQYF. DNA of the CDR3: TGTGCCAGCACCACCCCGGGAGGTCGTAACGAGCAGTACTTC.

Here the CDR3 reads CASSLAAETQYF. Here the CDR3 DNA reads TGCGCCAGCAGCTTGGCCGCAGAGACCCAGTACTTC. This chain links TRBV5-1 with TRBJ2-5; no reliable D call. The CDR3 extends over 12 amino acids. Germline values: CDR1 SGHRS, CDR2 YFSETQ. With 0 bases removed from V and 4 bases from J, the gap between germline ends came to 4 bases.

The table lists this clone with a few counts. The rearrangement links TRBV5-6 to TRBJ2-3; 11 bases fit TRBD2. The CDR3 loop spans 17 amino acids. V shed 4 bases and J 6 bases; nucleotides not matched to a gene: 13. Germline CDR1 is SGHDT and CDR2 is YYEEEE. The CDR3 region is CASSPPGGLAGGDTQYF. For the CDR3, the DNA is TGTGCCAGCAGCCCCCCGGGGGGTCTAGCGGGAGGTGATACGCAGTATTTT.

CDR3 protein: CASSLGFQETQYF. CDR3 DNA: TGTGCCAGCAGCTTAGGGTTTCAAGAGACCCAGTACTTC. This chain links TRBV7-3 with TRBJ2-5; D is undetermined. Germline CDR1 is SGHTA and CDR2 is FQGTGA. CDR3 length: 13 amino acids. With 2 bases removed from V and 2 bases from J, the gap between germline ends came to 6 bases.

Of note for this clone: A much more abundant neighbour one base away suggests this may be a read error. Other DNA sequences in this specimen translate into the identical CDR3. This chain connects TRBV25-1 to TRBJ1-1; D possibly corresponds to TRBD1 (5 bases). V was shortened by 4 bases and J by 4 bases, with 10 bases between the two germline ends. Germline lookup yields CDR1 MGHDK and CDR2 SYGVNS. This CDR3 comprises 13 residues. This CDR3 reads CASSVGTVTEAFF. CDR3 in DNA: TGTGCCAGCAGTGTAGGGACTGTCACTGAAGCTTTCTTT. The full variable domain, with the rest looked up from reference TRBV25-1 and TRBJ1-1, is EADIYQTPRYLVIGTGKKITLECSQTMGHDKMYWYQQDPGMELHLIHYSYGVNSTEKGDLSSESTVSRIRTEHFPLTLESARPSHTSQYLCASSVGTVTEAFFGQGTRLTVV.

The chain recombines TRBV6-6 with TRBJ2-7; 11 bases align to TRBD1. The germline gives CDR1 MNHNY, CDR2 SVGAGI (reference sequence). The CDR3 is 15 amino acids. Losses at the gene ends were 2 bases for V and 2 bases for J; bases not matched to a gene: 2. The CDR3 sequence is CASSYGDRGTYEQYF. DNA of the CDR3: TGTGCCAGCAGTTACGGGGACAGGGGGACCTACGAGCAGTACTTC.

In the case of this clone: A much larger clone lies one base from this, so it may be a read error. This chain uses TRBV29-1 with TRBJ1-2; TRBD1 might be the D (5 bases). CDR1 SQVTM and CDR2 ANQGSEA come from the germline V gene. This CDR3 has 13 residues. The V end was cut by 2 bases, the J end by 4 bases, with 11 bases between. The CDR3 DNA reads TGCAGCGTTGAAAGCGTACAGGTCTATGGCTACACCTTC. As protein: CSVESVQVYGYTF.

In its sample, this clone ranks as medium-sized. The rearrangement links TRBV28 to TRBJ1-5; 7 bases are shared with TRBD1. Germline CDR1 is MDHEN and CDR2 is SYDVKM. After removal of 6 bases from V and 4 bases from J, the junction contained 0 bases not matched to a gene. This CDR3 is built from 12 residues. CDR3 nucleotide sequence: TGTGCCAGCAGGACAGGGAATCAGCCCCAGCATTTT. Translating it yields CASRTGNQPQHF.

This rearrangement joins TRBV13 to TRBJ2-7, with D perhaps TRBD1 or TRBD2 (5 bases each). This CDR3 contains 14 residues. With 4 bases removed from V and 0 bases from J, the gap between germline ends came to 10 bases. Germline CDR1 PRHDT, CDR2 FYEKMQ (reference sequence). CDR3 coding DNA: TGTGCCAGCAGCTCGAGGGGTCGCTCCTACGAGCAGTACTTC. Translation: CASSSRGRSYEQYF.

The chain carries TRBV29-1 and TRBJ2-3, with D possibly being TRBD2 (5 bases). This CDR3 has 13 amino acids. The germline CDR1 and CDR2 sequences are SQVTM and ANQGSEA. V was clipped by 5 bases and J by 2 bases, with 11 bases between them. The CDR3 nucleotides are TGCAGCGTTCCTAGACGGGACACAGATACGCAGTATTTT. Translation gives CSVPRRDTDTQYF.

The chain combines TRBV5-4 with TRBJ2-7, with 9 bases lining up with TRBD2. V shed 5 bases, J shed 2 bases, and the junction held 5 bases outside the gene matches. Germline-derived CDR1 and CDR2 are SGHNT and YYREEE (reference sequence). The CDR3 has 14 amino acids. In DNA form, the CDR3 reads TGTGCCAGCAGTTCCGGGACTAGCACCTACGAGCAGTACTTC. It translates to CASSSGTSTYEQYF.

With respect to this clone: Other DNA sequences in the sample encode the same CDR3. The V call is TRBV27, the J call TRBJ1-5; D is unresolved. The CDR3 runs to 15 residues. Germline CDR1 and CDR2: MNHEY and SMNVEV (reference sequence). Trimming cost V 6 bases and J 0 bases, with 12 bases left between them. The CDR3 sequence is CASRSTELSNQPQHF. The CDR3 DNA reads as TGTGCCAGCAGGTCGACGGAACTTAGCAATCAGCCCCAGCATTTT.

This clone is labeled as medium-sized. The chain links TRBV7-9 to TRBJ2-3; D uncertain. V was shortened by 4 bases and J by 6 bases, with 11 bases between the two germline ends. In germline, CDR1 is SEHNR, CDR2 FQNEAQ (reference sequence). This CDR3 region has 13 residues. The CDR3: CASSSDFTDTQYF. DNA for the CDR3: TGTGCCAGCAGCTCCGATTTTACGGATACGCAGTATTTT. Looking up the rest from reference TRBV7-9 and TRBJ2-3 gives the full variable domain: DTGVSQNPRHKITKRGQNVTFRCDPISEHNRLYWYRQTLGQGPEFLTYFQNEAQLEKSRLLSDRFSAERPKGSFSTLEIQRTEQGDSAMYLCASSSDFTDTQYFGPGTRLTVL.

CDR3 nucleotide sequence: TGTGCCCCCCCGAGAGACATACAAACTTCCTACGAGCAGTACTTC. Amino acids: CAPPRDIQTSYEQYF. The V gene is TRBV27, the J gene TRBJ2-7; no definite D call. Germline CDR1 reads MNHEY; CDR2 reads SMNVEV (reference sequence). This CDR3 is built from 15 residues. Between the trimmed V and J ends, which lost 11 bases and 1 base, there was a span of 21 bases.

This clone rates as medium-sized (0.01 to 0.1%). The rearrangement joins TRBV7-8 to TRBJ1-5; D gene unclear. CDR3 length equals 10 residues. Trimming removed 6 bases from V and 6 bases from J, with 3 bases in between. Germline values: CDR1 SGHVS, CDR2 FQNEAQ. CDR3 sequence (DNA): TGTGCCAGCAGGGGTCAGCCCCAGCATTTT. Encoded protein: CASRGQPQHF. The variable domain in full, with the rest retrieved from reference TRBV7-8 and TRBJ1-5, is GAGVSQSPRYKVAKRGQDVALRCDPISGHVSLFWYQQALGQGPEFLTYFQNEAQLDKSGLPSDRFFAERPEGSVSTLKIQRTQQEDSAVYLCASRGQPQHFGDGTRLSIL.

The chain has TRBV28 and TRBJ2-7; 7 bases fit TRBD1. The junction had 2 bases not matched to a gene; V was cut back by 2 bases and J by 4 bases. The CDR3 extends over 13 amino acids. Germline V gene sequence: CDR1 MDHEN, CDR2 SYDVKM. In DNA form, the CDR3 reads TGTGCCAGCAGTTTAACAGGGGATTACGAGCAGTACTTC. Translating gives CASSLTGDYEQYF.

This clone was observed a few times. V is TRBV7-2 and J is TRBJ1-4, with D uncertain. CDR3 length equals 15 residues. The germline V gene has CDR1 SGHTA and CDR2 FQGNSA. V gave up 0 bases and J gave up 0 bases, with 5 bases separating them. CDR3 residues: CASSLAWATNEKLFF. DNA for the CDR3: TGTGCCAGCAGCTTAGCGTGGGCAACTAATGAAAAACTGTTTTTT.

This clone is deemed medium-sized. The chain carries TRBV19 and TRBJ2-7; TRBD2 might be the D (5 bases). This CDR3 is built from 14 residues. The V and J ends lost 7 bases and 3 bases respectively, with 16 bases between them. Germline V gives CDR1 LNHDA, CDR2 SQIVND (reference sequence). Here the CDR3 reads CASTIGVGNYEQYF. Written as DNA, the CDR3 is TGTGCCAGTACTATCGGGGTGGGGAACTACGAGCAGTACTTC.

The chain joins TRBV5-1 to TRBJ1-2, with a tentative D call TRBD1 (6 bases). The germline CDR1 and CDR2 sequences are SGHRS and YFSETQ. The CDR3 is 16 residues long. The V gene lost 0 bases and the J gene lost 5 bases, with 17 bases spanning the gap. CDR3 sequence: CASSLGPDSILYGYTF. DNA for the CDR3: TGCGCCAGCAGCTTGGGTCCGGACAGTATATTATATGGCTACACCTTC.

The chain combines TRBV7-3 with TRBJ2-7, with TRBD1 matching 10 bases. The CDR3 length is 15 residues. V lost 5 bases to trimming and J lost 3 bases; unmatched junction nucleotides: 7. CDR1 and CDR2 from the germline V gene are SGHTA and FQGTGA. CDR3: CASSADRGPYYEQYF. The CDR3 DNA follows: TGTGCCAGCAGCGCAGACAGGGGGCCTTACTACGAGCAGTACTTC.

This chain links TRBV10-1 with TRBJ2-7; 7 nucleotides align to TRBD2. J was trimmed by 2 bases and V by 4 bases; bases with no gene match: 2. The germline V gene has CDR1 WNHNN and CDR2 SYGVQD (reference sequence). This CDR3 is built from 13 residues. CDR3 protein: CASSGTSPYEQYF. The CDR3 region has the DNA TGCGCCAGCAGTGGGACTAGTCCCTACGAGCAGTACTTC.

This chain connects TRBV11-3 to TRBJ2-7; 14 bases map to TRBD2. Germline V CDR1 and CDR2: SGHNT, YENEEA. V lost 4 bases to trimming and J lost 6 bases; unmatched junction nucleotides: 5. This CDR3 region has 15 residues. CDR3 sequence (DNA): TGTGCCAGCAGCTCGGGACTAGCGGGAGTGGGCGAGCAGTACTTC. It specifies CASSSGLAGVGEQYF.

A remark on this clone: One base away lies a much larger clone, so this may be a sequencing read error. The V gene is TRBV29-1, the J gene TRBJ2-2, with 7 nucleotides matching TRBD2. This CDR3 spans 12 amino acids. Germline V gene lookup returns CDR1 SQVTM and CDR2 ANQGSEA. The CDR3 DNA sequence: TGCCGCGTTGAACGGGGGGACGGGGAGCTGTTTTTT. Residues: CRVERGDGELFF.

This clone was detected once. This chain joins TRBV4-1 and TRBJ2-5; D unresolved. Germline loops: CDR1 MGHRA, CDR2 YSYEKL. V was shortened by 1 base and J by 0 bases, with 15 bases between the two germline ends. This CDR3 has 17 amino acids. CDR3 region: CASSQVGRQRHQETQYF. The DNA for the CDR3 is TGCGCCAGCAGCCAAGTAGGTCGGCAGCGACACCAAGAGACCCAGTACTTC.

V gene TRBV6-6 combines with J gene TRBJ1-1; D is perhaps TRBD1 (6 bases). Germline CDR1 is MNHNY and CDR2 is SVGAGI (reference sequence). The CDR3 loop spans 16 amino acids. The ends were cut back, 6 bases at V and 1 base at J, with 18 bases in the middle. CDR3 DNA: TGTGCCAGCAGGCGGGACACTCGTTACGCGAACACTGAAGCTTTCTTT. Translated, it gives CASRRDTRYANTEAFF.

This clone is labeled as medium-sized. The rearrangement uses TRBV2 and TRBJ1-5; D perhaps matches TRBD1 (5 bases). The CDR3 has 20 residues. Trimming removed 0 bases from V and 0 bases from J, with 21 bases in between. CDR1 is SNHLY and CDR2 is FYNNEI in the germline V gene. The DNA for the CDR3 is TGTGCCAGCAGTGAAGCGCTTGCAGGGCCCCTAATTTATAGCAATCAGCCCCAGCATTTT. Translation: CASSEALAGPLIYSNQPQHF.

J is TRBJ1-2 and V is TRBV29-1; TRBD1 aligns across 7 bases. This CDR3 has 12 amino acids. With 4 bases clipped from V and 4 bases from J, the junction kept 3 bases outside the gene matches. Germline CDR1 reads SQVTM; CDR2 reads ANQGSEA. The chain's CDR3 is CSVGKGAYGYTF. The CDR3 nucleotides read TGCAGCGTTGGGAAGGGGGCCTATGGCTACACCTTC.